The source of this T cell receptor beta chain is a study of T cell repertoires in cytomegalovirus infection. Overall study: Alongside well-studied HLA-B-restricted CMV epitopes, recently identified HLA-C-restricted CMV epitopes were also used.

A few counts support this clonotype. No antigen is known for it. In TCRdb, the reads were re-called with MiXCR into one record per CDR3 protein. Among about a million distinct CDR3 sequences listed, roughly 30% were seen once. Trimming stripped 4 bases from V and 4 bases from J, with 11 bases between. CDR1 is SGHKS, CDR2 YYEKEE, per germline (reference sequence). CDR3 length equals 13 residues. The source of this sequence is a human donor in good health (CMV status not recorded). Some clones in this sample may be carry-over from other donors' samples. The sequenced sample was cultured CD8+ T cells from PBMCs, obtained from culture after CMV antigen stimulation. This chain uses TRBV5-5 with TRBJ1-1, with D possibly TRBD1 on 5 matching bases. The CDR3 DNA sequence: TGTGCCAGCAGCCCATACCAGGGCACTGAAGCTTTCTTT. It encodes CASSPYQGTEAFF.